These T cell receptor beta chains were read from a single sample in a study of T cell repertoires in cytomegalovirus infection. No antigen is known for these receptors. Using its own MiXCR run on the reads, TCRdb lists one record per CDR3 protein. Among about 830,000 distinct CDR3 sequences, around a third were seen once, and the ten largest hold around 11%. Sample: cultured CD8+ T cells from PBMCs, taken from culture after CMV antigen stimulation. These TCRs come from a human donor in good health (CMV status not recorded). Some clones in this sample may be carry-over from other donors' samples. Both conserved end residues are part of each CDR3. The D gene is left open where the match is weak. Size values are once, few and many counts, or a class for expanded clones, and some rows have none.

clone_size,d_call,j_call,v_call,cdr3_aa,cdr3_nt
-,TRBD2,TRBJ2-1,TRBV12-5,CASGLVGLAGNNEQFF,TGTGCTAGTGGTTTGGTAGGGCTAGCGGGGAACAATGAGCAGTTCTTC
-,-,TRBJ2-2,TRBV12-5,CASGFGKGKNTGELFF,TGTGCTAGTGGTTTTGGGAAAGGGAAGAACACCGGGGAGCTGTTTTTT
many,TRBD1,TRBJ1-1,TRBV20-1,CSARTGALLNTEAFF,TGCAGTGCTAGGACAGGGGCCCTTTTGAACACTGAAGCTTTCTTT
few,TRBD1,TRBJ1-1,TRBV12-3/TRBV12-4,CASSPETGVPEAFF,TGTGCCAGCAGTCCAGAGACAGGGGTACCTGAAGCTTTCTTT
-,-,TRBJ1-1,TRBV19,CASSIVFADEDTEAFF,TGTGCCAGTAGTATTGTGTTTGCAGATGAGGACACTGAAGCTTTCTTT
few,TRBD1,TRBJ1-4,TRBV7-2,CASSPMDRAGREKLFF,TGTGCCAGCAGCCCAATGGACAGGGCAGGAAGAGAAAAACTGTTTTTT
-,-,TRBJ1-6,TRBV7-3,CANSLPPLHSPLHF,TGTGCCAACAGCCTGCCGCCGCTACATTCACCCCTCCACTTT
few,-,TRBJ1-2,TRBV14,CASSQVFSFNYGYTF,TGTGCCAGCAGCCAAGTTTTCAGCTTTAACTATGGCTACACCTTC
many,-,TRBJ1-5,TRBV7-8,CASSLGTASYSNQPQHF,TGTGCCAGCAGCTTAGGGACAGCCTCCTATAGCAATCAGCCCCAGCATTTT
few,-,TRBJ2-3,TRBV5-4,CASSLAVAGTDTQYF,TGTGCCAGCAGCTTGGCTGTCGCGGGGACAGATACGCAGTATTTT
once,-,TRBJ1-3,TRBV7-6,CARFWGSISSGNTIYF,TGTGCCCGGTTTTGGGGTTCGATTTCCTCTGGAAACACCATATATTTT
-,TRBD1,TRBJ1-2,TRBV7-8,CASSGQGGAYGYTF,TGTGCCAGCAGTGGACAGGGAGGGGCGTATGGCTACACCTTC
-,TRBD1,TRBJ1-1,TRBV9,CASSLSGTGKTEAFF,TGTGCCAGCAGCCTATCCGGGACAGGAAAAACTGAAGCTTTCTTT
once,-,TRBJ1-4,TRBV28,CASTLLSGSNEKLFF,TGTGCCAGCACCCTCTTGTCCGGATCTAATGAAAAACTGTTTTTT
few,TRBD1,TRBJ1-1,TRBV6-6,CASSYAPQGGDLVTEAFF,TGTGCCAGCAGTTACGCACCACAGGGGGGTGATCTGGTGACTGAAGCTTTCTTT
few,-,TRBJ1-2,TRBV7-9,CASSLEGVSNYGYTF,TGTGCCAGCAGCTTAGAAGGGGTCTCTAACTATGGCTACACCTTC
many,-,TRBJ2-6,TRBV6-2/TRBV6-3,CASGRSGANVLTF,TGTGCCAGCGGCAGGTCTGGGGCCAACGTCCTGACTTTC
few,-,TRBJ2-7,TRBV7-8,CASSLEHRSSYEQYF,TGTGCCAGCAGCTTAGAGCACAGGAGCTCCTACGAGCAGTACTTC
few,-,TRBJ2-5,TRBV7-8,CASRLLDTETQYF,TGTGCCAGCAGGCTCCTGGACACAGAGACCCAGTACTTC
-,-,TRBJ2-2,TRBV5-6,CASSLVQTNTGELFF,TGTGCCAGCAGCTTGGTACAGACGAACACCGGGGAGCTGTTTTTT
-,TRBD2,TRBJ2-1,TRBV9,CASSVAERGSSYNEQFF,TGTGCCAGCAGCGTAGCGGAGCGGGGGAGCTCCTACAATGAGCAGTTCTTC
-,-,TRBJ1-2,TRBV4-1,CASSQIRGGRGYTF,TGCGCCAGCAGCCAAATTCGGGGTGGCAGGGGCTACACCTTC
-,TRBD2,TRBJ2-1,TRBV7-6,CASSSSGLSNGQFF,TGTGCCAGCAGCTCATCGGGACTATCAAATGGGCAGTTCTTC
-,TRBD2,TRBJ2-4,TRBV6-6,CATYGTSPPLAKNIQYF,TGTGCGACCTACGGGACTAGCCCCCCTTTAGCCAAAAACATTCAGTACTTC
few,-,TRBJ2-3,TRBV7-3,CASSFFQGRGDTQYF,TGTGCCAGCAGCTTCTTCCAGGGGCGGGGAGATACGCAGTATTTT
-,-,TRBJ2-1,TRBV20-1,CSALWDNEQFF,TGCAGTGCTCTTTGGGATAATGAGCAGTTCTTC
-,-,TRBJ2-7,TRBV6-5,CASSYSMTPQEQYF,TGTGCCAGCAGTTACTCGATGACGCCTCAGGAGCAGTACTTC
few,TRBD2,TRBJ2-1,TRBV7-8,CASSPTLAGVLYEQFF,TGTGCCAGCAGCCCCACTTTAGCGGGGGTCCTCTATGAGCAGTTCTTC
many,-,TRBJ1-5,TRBV7-9,CASSYSQVGNQPQHF,TGTGCCAGCAGCTACAGCCAGGTTGGGAATCAGCCCCAGCATTTT
-,-,TRBJ2-2,TRBV7-8,CASSRGDRELFF,TGTGCCAGCAGCCGGGGGGACAGGGAGCTGTTTTTT
-,-,TRBJ2-3,TRBV7-6,CAIPYGAGSSTDTQYF,TGTGCCATCCCCTATGGGGCAGGATCTAGCACAGATACGCAGTATTTT
few,-,TRBJ1-5,TRBV7-2,CASSLGAVNQPQHF,TGTGCCAGCAGCCTAGGGGCAGTCAATCAGCCCCAGCATTTT
once,TRBD2,TRBJ2-1,TRBV20-1,CSARDLGGAYNEQFF,TGCAGTGCTAGAGATTTGGGGGGGGCCTACAATGAGCAGTTCTTC
many,TRBD2,TRBJ2-1,TRBV7-8,CASSPPEGLAGYEQFF,TGTGCCAGCAGCCCCCCTGAGGGACTAGCGGGTTATGAGCAGTTCTTC
-,-,TRBJ2-2,TRBV6-2/TRBV6-3,CASRSEAAGELFF,TGTGCCAGCAGATCCGAGGCGGCCGGGGAGCTGTTTTTT
-,TRBD2,TRBJ2-1,TRBV12-3/TRBV12-4,CASSLVPPAGGKNNEQFF,TGTGCCAGCAGTTTAGTCCCTCCAGCGGGGGGGAAAAACAATGAGCAGTTCTTC
-,-,TRBJ2-2,TRBV7-9,CASSLKRAVTGELFF,TGTGCCAGCAGCTTAAAGCGGGCCGTCACCGGGGAGCTGTTTTTT
many,-,TRBJ1-1,TRBV7-8,CASSLRSVNTEAFF,TGTGCCAGCAGCTTGCGGTCAGTGAACACTGAAGCTTTCTTT
-,-,TRBJ2-5,TRBV20-1,CSARDRSGSREETQYF,TGCAGTGCTAGAGATCGATCAGGATCGAGGGAAGAGACCCAGTACTTC
-,TRBD1,TRBJ2-1,TRBV24-1,CATSDKSGGQTYEQFF,TGTGCCACCAGTGATAAGTCAGGGGGCCAGACATATGAGCAGTTCTTC
many,-,TRBJ1-1,TRBV7-6,CASSPLQGRNTEAFF,TGTGCCAGCAGCCCTTTACAGGGCAGGAACACTGAAGCTTTCTTT
-,TRBD2,TRBJ2-3,TRBV4-2,CASSQEHGGGDTDTQYF,TGTGCCAGCAGCCAAGAACACGGGGGAGGGGACACAGATACGCAGTATTTT
-,-,TRBJ2-1,TRBV4-1,CASSLQPGHTYNEQFF,TGCGCCAGCAGCCTACAACCGGGCCATACCTACAATGAGCAGTTCTTC
-,-,TRBJ1-5,TRBV20-1,CSARGTGYSNQPQHF,TGCAGTGCTAGAGGGACGGGATATAGCAATCAGCCCCAGCATTTT
-,TRBD2,TRBJ2-4,TRBV7-9,CASNPWGGENIQYF,TGTGCCAGCAATCCGTGGGGGGGGGAAAACATTCAGTACTTC
-,TRBD1,TRBJ1-2,TRBV9,CASSPRAGGSDGYTF,TGTGCCAGCAGCCCCCGGGCAGGGGGTTCGGATGGCTACACCTTC